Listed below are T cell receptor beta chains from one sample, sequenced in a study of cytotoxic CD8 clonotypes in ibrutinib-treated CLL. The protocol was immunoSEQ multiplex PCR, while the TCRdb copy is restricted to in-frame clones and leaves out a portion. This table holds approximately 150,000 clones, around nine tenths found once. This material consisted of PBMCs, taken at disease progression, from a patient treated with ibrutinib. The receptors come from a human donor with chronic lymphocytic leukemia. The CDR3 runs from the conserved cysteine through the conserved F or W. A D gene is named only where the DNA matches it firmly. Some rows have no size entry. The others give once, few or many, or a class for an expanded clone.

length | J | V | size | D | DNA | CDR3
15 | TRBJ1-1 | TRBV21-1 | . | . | TGTGCCAGCAGCCCTGTTCAGAAGGGGAGACCTGAAGCTTTCTTT | CASSPVQKGRPEAFF
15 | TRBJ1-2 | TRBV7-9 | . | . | TGTGCCAGCAGCTTAGTCCGGCCAGGAGACTATGGCTACACCTTC | CASSLVRPGDYGYTF
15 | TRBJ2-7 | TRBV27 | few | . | TGTGCCAGCAGTTCCCCCCTCCGGCGGCGCAACGAGCAGTACTTC | CASSSPLRRRNEQYF
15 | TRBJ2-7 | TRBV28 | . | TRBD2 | TGTGCCAGCAGTTTTAGGACTAGCGGGGCCTACGAGCAGTACTTC | CASSFRTSGAYEQYF
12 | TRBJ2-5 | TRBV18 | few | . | TGTGCCAGCTCACCTGGGCAAGAGACCCAGTACTTC | CASSPGQETQYF
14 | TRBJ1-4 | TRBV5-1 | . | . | TGCGCCAGCAGCGTACTTTCTCCGGAGGAAAAACTGTTTTTT | CASSVLSPEEKLFF
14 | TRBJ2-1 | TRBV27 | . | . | TGTGCCAGCAGTTTCGAAAGCTCCTACAATGAGCAGTTCTTC | CASSFESSYNEQFF
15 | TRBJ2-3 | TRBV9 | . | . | TGTGCCAGCAGCGTAGAGGGCGGGAGCACAGATACGCAGTATTTT | CASSVEGGSTDTQYF
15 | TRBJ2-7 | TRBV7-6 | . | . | TGTGCCAGCAGACGAGGGCCGGGGACCTCCTACGAGCAGTACTTC | CASRRGPGTSYEQYF
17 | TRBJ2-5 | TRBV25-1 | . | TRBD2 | TGTGCCAGCAGGGCGCTTACCGGGACTAGGGGTCTGGAGACCCAGTACTTC | CASRALTGTRGLETQYF
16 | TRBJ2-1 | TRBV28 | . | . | TGTGCCAGCATTAAAAGTGGAGTCATCTCCTACAATGAGCAGTTCTTC | CASIKSGVISYNEQFF
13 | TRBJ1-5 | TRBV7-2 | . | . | TGTGCCAGCAGCCCAAGGAGCAATCAGCCCCAGCATTTT | CASSPRSNQPQHF
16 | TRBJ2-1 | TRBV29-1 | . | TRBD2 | TGCAGCGTTGTAAAGGCGGGAGAAGTTTACTACAATGAGCAGTTCTTC | CSVVKAGEVYYNEQFF
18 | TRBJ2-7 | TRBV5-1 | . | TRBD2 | TGCGCCAGCAGCTCGGGACTAGCGGGAGGGGCGTCGAACTACGAGCAGTACTTC | CASSSGLAGGASNYEQYF
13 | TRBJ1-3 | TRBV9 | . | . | TGTGCCAGCAGCGTAAGCCCTGGAAACACCATATATTTT | CASSVSPGNTIYF
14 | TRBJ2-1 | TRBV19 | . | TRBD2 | TGTGCCAGTAGCGCCAGGGAGGGTGACAATGAGCAGTTCTTC | CASSAREGDNEQFF
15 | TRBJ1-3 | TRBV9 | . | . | TGTGCCAGCAGCGTAGACATAGGGACTGGAAACACCATATATTTT | CASSVDIGTGNTIYF
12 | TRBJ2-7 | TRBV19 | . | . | TGTGCCAGTAGTAGGACAGCCTACGAGCAGTACTTC | CASSRTAYEQYF